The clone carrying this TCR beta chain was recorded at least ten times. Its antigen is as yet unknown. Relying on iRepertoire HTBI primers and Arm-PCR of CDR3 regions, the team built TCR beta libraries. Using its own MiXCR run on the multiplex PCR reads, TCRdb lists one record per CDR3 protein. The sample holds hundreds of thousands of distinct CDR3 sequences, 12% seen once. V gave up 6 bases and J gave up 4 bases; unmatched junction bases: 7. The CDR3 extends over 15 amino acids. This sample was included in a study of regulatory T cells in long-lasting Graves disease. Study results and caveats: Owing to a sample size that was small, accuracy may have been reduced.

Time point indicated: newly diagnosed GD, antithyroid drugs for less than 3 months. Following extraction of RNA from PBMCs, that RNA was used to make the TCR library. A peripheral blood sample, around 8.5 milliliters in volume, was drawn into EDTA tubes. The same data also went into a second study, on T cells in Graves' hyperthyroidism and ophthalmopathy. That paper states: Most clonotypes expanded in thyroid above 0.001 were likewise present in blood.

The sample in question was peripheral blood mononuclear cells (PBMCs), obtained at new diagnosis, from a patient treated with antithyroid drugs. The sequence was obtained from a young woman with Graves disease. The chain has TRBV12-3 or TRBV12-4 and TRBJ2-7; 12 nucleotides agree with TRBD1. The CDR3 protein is CASRKGQGARYEQYF. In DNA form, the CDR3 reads TGTGCCAGCAGAAAGGGACAGGGGGCGAGATACGAGCAGTACTTC.